These 30 T cell receptor beta chains originate from one sample sequenced in a study of blood T cells in healthy people across ages. The authors ran a second PCR of about 7 to 11 cycles using a sample-barcoded 5' primer and a J-beta primer mix. TCRdb independently ran MiXCR on the 5' RACE reads; one entry per CDR3 protein. The profile shows fewer than 2,000,000 distinct CDR3 sequences, about 35% of them singletons. Sequencing was carried out using blood. These receptors were obtained from a woman in her twenties or thirties in good health.

In its sample, this clonotype was seen a few times. This chain connects TRBV11-2 to TRBJ2-7, with D hard to call. Germline CDR1 reads SGHAT; CDR2 reads FQNNGV. Trimming removed 6 bases at V and 4 bases at J, with 10 bases between. This CDR3 is built from 12 residues. The CDR3 reads CASRGMAYEQYF. As DNA, the CDR3 is TGTGCCAGCAGGGGGATGGCGTACGAGCAGTACTTC.

The V gene is TRBV4-1, the J gene TRBJ1-4, with D possibly matching TRBD1 (6 bases). Deletions cut 3 bases from V and 6 bases from J, with 14 bases between. Germline V CDR1 and CDR2: MGHRA, YSYEKL. This CDR3 spans 15 amino acids. The CDR3 DNA reads TGCGCCAGCAGCCATTCAGGGGAGGGAGATGAAAAACTGTTTTTT. It is translated as CASSHSGEGDEKLFF.

In the case of this clonotype: Since a much larger clone is just one base distant, this may be a read error. This sequence joins TRBV12-3 or TRBV12-4 and TRBJ2-7; D not resolved. The V end lost 6 bases, the J end lost 8 bases, and 14 bases lay between the germline ends. This CDR3 is 12 amino acids long. The CDR3: CASSLNLSQQYF. The DNA of the CDR3 is TGTGCCAGCAGCCTCAACCTCTCTCAGCAGTACTTC.

As to this clonotype: A much larger clone is a single base away; this may be a read error. The chain uses TRBV29-1 and TRBJ2-5, with 8 bases fitting TRBD1. Germline V gene sequence: CDR1 SQVTM, CDR2 ANQGSEA. With 7 bases clipped from V and 4 bases from J, the junction kept 11 bases outside the gene matches. This CDR3 is built from 14 residues. The CDR3 loop reads CSAFLGDRGETQYF. The CDR3 DNA reads TGCAGCGCCTTTCTGGGAGACAGGGGAGAGACCCAGTACTTC.

The CDR3 loop is CASSRPGTGNEKLFF. The CDR3 coding sequence is TGTGCCAGCAGCCGCCCCGGGACGGGTAATGAAAAACTGTTTTTT. This chain links TRBV28 with TRBJ1-4, with D possibly being TRBD1 (5 bases). This CDR3 contains 15 residues. V was trimmed by 6 bases and J by 4 bases, leaving 15 bases between them. The germline V gene encodes CDR1 MDHEN and CDR2 SYDVKM.

The chain links TRBV7-9 to TRBJ2-1; D may be TRBD2 (5 bases). The V end lost 3 bases, the J end lost 6 bases, and 9 bases lay between the germline ends. The CDR3 totals 13 residues. The V gene's germline CDR1 is SEHNR and CDR2 FQNEAQ (reference sequence). CDR3 amino acids: CASSLRVFNEQFF. The CDR3 DNA follows: TGTGCCAGCAGCTTGCGGGTTTTCAATGAGCAGTTCTTC.

This clonotype was picked up a small number of times. The rearrangement links TRBV10-3 to TRBJ2-1, with D possibly matching TRBD2 (6 bases). Trimming cost V 0 bases and J 9 bases, with 9 bases left between them. The CDR3 is 13 residues long. From germline, CDR1 is ENHRY and CDR2 SYGVKD. As DNA, the CDR3 is TGTGCCATCAGTGAGTCACTAGCTGCTGAGCAGTTCTTC. Its translation: CAISESLAAEQFF.

This clonotype was found once. The chain uses TRBV28 and TRBJ1-1; D not certain. V was clipped by 6 bases and J by 0 bases, with 23 bases between them. The CDR3 consists of 18 residues. The germline V gene has CDR1 MDHEN and CDR2 SYDVKM. CDR3 in DNA: TGTGCCAGCAGGGGAAGACTGGGAATGTCCGGGGTGAACACTGAAGCTTTCTTT. Its protein product is CASRGRLGMSGVNTEAFF. Based on the CDR3 plus reference TRBV28 and TRBJ1-1, the full variable domain is DVKVTQSSRYLVKRTGEKVFLECVQDMDHENMFWYRQDPGLGLRLIYFSYDVKMKEKGDIPEGYSVSREKKERFSLILESASTNQTSMYLCASRGRLGMSGVNTEAFFGQGTRLTVV.

The rearrangement uses TRBV20-1 and TRBJ1-3; D ambiguous. The CDR3 spans 15 residues. Germline V lookup: CDR1 DFQATT, CDR2 SNEGSKA (reference sequence). The V end lost 0 bases, the J end lost 3 bases, and 12 bases lay between the germline ends. CDR3 DNA sequence: TGCAGTGCTAGAGACGACACGGTTTTTGGAAACACCATATATTTT. Protein product: CSARDDTVFGNTIYF.

This clonotype was detected only a few times. The V gene is TRBV20-1, the J gene TRBJ1-2; D not resolved. Trimming pared 0 bases from V and 0 bases from J, leaving 14 bases between. Germline V lookup: CDR1 DFQATT, CDR2 SNEGSKA (reference sequence). The CDR3 is made up of 16 amino acids. CDR3 sequence: CSARDRPAGANYGYTF. The DNA for the CDR3 is TGCAGTGCTAGAGATCGCCCCGCGGGAGCTAACTATGGCTACACCTTC.

The chain links TRBV20-1 to TRBJ2-7; possibly TRBD1 for D (6 bases). The ends were cut back, 0 bases at V and 3 bases at J, with 9 bases in the middle. The CDR3 sequence is 13 residues long. Germline loops: CDR1 DFQATT, CDR2 SNEGSKA (reference sequence). The CDR3 is CSARDVRGYEQYF. The CDR3 DNA follows: TGCAGTGCTAGAGACGTCAGGGGCTACGAGCAGTACTTC.

The sample holds a few counts of this clonotype. The chain employs TRBV28 and TRBJ2-1, with D possibly matching TRBD2 (5 bases). Germline CDR1 reads MDHEN; CDR2 reads SYDVKM. The CDR3 length is 16 residues. Trimming cost V 6 bases and J 4 bases, with 19 bases left between them. The CDR3 sequence is CASSRPSWSKYNEQFF. The CDR3 region has the DNA TGTGCCAGCAGCCGACCTAGCTGGAGTAAGTACAATGAGCAGTTCTTC. Drawing the rest from reference TRBV28 and TRBJ2-1, the complete variable domain is DVKVTQSSRYLVKRTGEKVFLECVQDMDHENMFWYRQDPGLGLRLIYFSYDVKMKEKGDIPEGYSVSREKKERFSLILESASTNQTSMYLCASSRPSWSKYNEQFFGPGTRLTVL.

This chain uses TRBV30 with TRBJ2-2; 9 nucleotides align to TRBD2. Germline V gene data show CDR1 as GTSNPN and CDR2 as SVGIG (reference sequence). V lost 5 bases to trimming and J lost 2 bases; unmatched junction nucleotides: 6. The CDR3 is 15 residues long. The CDR3 DNA follows: TGTGCCTGGCTGACTAGCGGAGTTAACACCGGGGAGCTGTTTTTT. Protein: CAWLTSGVNTGELFF.

The chain carries TRBV4-1 and TRBJ2-7, with D perhaps TRBD2 (5 bases). Trimming removed 1 base at V and 7 bases at J, with 14 bases between. The CDR3 has 14 amino acids. Germline values: CDR1 MGHRA, CDR2 YSYEKL. CDR3 coding DNA: TGCGCCAGCAGCCAAGTTCGGGAACGGGGTGAGCAGTACTTC. The encoded protein is CASSQVRERGEQYF.

This clonotype was observed a handful of times. CDR3 sequence reads: CASSPLPGGLGTQYF. CDR3 nucleotides: TGTGCCAGCAGCCCCCTCCCGGGGGGGCTTGGTACCCAGTACTTC. This chain uses TRBV11-2 with TRBJ2-5, with TRBD2 identical over 8 bases. CDR1 and CDR2 (germline): SGHAT, FQNNGV. The CDR3 extends over 15 amino acids. With 5 bases clipped from V and 8 bases from J, the junction kept 13 bases outside the gene matches.

The rearrangement links TRBV27 to TRBJ2-5; D is perhaps TRBD1 (7 bases). The CDR3 is made up of 16 amino acids. Germline loops: CDR1 MNHEY, CDR2 SMNVEV (reference sequence). With 2 bases removed from V and 5 bases from J, the gap between germline ends came to 18 bases. The CDR3 region has the DNA TGTGCCAGCAGTTTAGCCAGGGGGGAGAAGGGGGAGACCCAGTACTTC. It translates to CASSLARGEKGETQYF.

V and J are TRBV3-1 and TRBJ2-7, with 8 bases identical to TRBD1. The CDR3 consists of 15 residues. J lost 3 bases, V lost 2 bases, and 6 bases had no gene match. CDR1 and CDR2 from the germline V gene are LGHDT and YNNKEL (reference sequence). For the CDR3, the DNA is TGTGCCAGCAGCCAATCGAGTGGACAGGGCTACGAGCAGTACTTC. This codes for CASSQSSGQGYEQYF.

The rearrangement joins TRBV30 to TRBJ1-5; D is ambiguous. This CDR3 region has 14 residues. Trimming cost V 1 base and J 2 bases, with 9 bases left between them. The germline V gene has CDR1 GTSNPN and CDR2 SVGIG (reference sequence). CDR3 region: CAWSEVGGNQPQHF. The CDR3 coding sequence is TGTGCCTGGAGTGAAGTCGGGGGCAATCAGCCCCAGCATTTT.

This clonotype was detected a few times. The junction and the germline gene differ at one end; a read error may be behind it. This sequence joins TRBV3-1 and TRBJ1-2; D may be TRBD1 (5 bases). CDR3 length equals 13 residues. Germline values: CDR1 LGHDT, CDR2 YNNKEL (reference sequence). CDR3: CAGSQEAGGGYTF. The CDR3 region has the DNA TGTGCCGGCAGCCAAGAGGCGGGGGGTGGCTACACCTTC.

The rearrangement uses TRBV18 and TRBJ2-7; no clear D. Germline lookup yields CDR1 KGHSH and CDR2 LQKENI. The V gene lost 6 bases and the J gene lost 3 bases, with 15 bases spanning the gap. The CDR3 contains 14 residues. The CDR3 sequence is CASSPTRAFYEQYF. CDR3 DNA: TGTGCCAGCTCGCCGACGAGAGCATTCTACGAGCAGTACTTC. Complete variable domain (other parts from reference TRBV18 and TRBJ2-7): NAGVMQNPRHLVRRRGQEARLRCSPMKGHSHVYWYRQLPEEGLKFMVYLQKENIIDESGMPKERFSAEFPKEGPSILRIQQVVRGDSAAYFCASSPTRAFYEQYFGPGTRLTVT.

The sample holds many counts of this clonotype. This chain connects TRBV7-9 to TRBJ1-4; 7 positions match TRBD1. This CDR3 comprises 17 residues. The germline V gene has CDR1 SEHNR and CDR2 FQNEAQ (reference sequence). Trimming took 5 bases from V and 7 from J; bases not matched to a gene: 16. CDR3 nucleotides: TGTGCCAGCAGCCGTATGGCGGCAAACAGGGGATTTGAAAAACTGTTTTTT. The encoded protein is CASSRMAANRGFEKLFF.

This clonotype has only a few counts. The V call is TRBV7-3, the J call TRBJ2-3; D possibly corresponds to TRBD2 (6 bases). CDR1 is SGHTA and CDR2 is FQGTGA in the germline V gene. The V end was cut by 0 bases, the J end by 1 base, with 11 bases between. CDR3 length: 16 residues. Here the CDR3 reads CASSLTARGGTDTQYF. The CDR3 DNA reads TGTGCCAGCAGCTTAACGGCGCGGGGTGGCACAGATACGCAGTATTTT.

This chain connects TRBV20-1 to TRBJ2-4; D gene unclear. V shed 5 bases and J shed 5 bases, with 13 bases lying between them. There are 13 residues in the CDR3. Germline V gene lookup returns CDR1 DFQATT and CDR2 SNEGSKA (reference sequence). CDR3 amino acids: CSAPSESQNIQYF. CDR3 nucleotides: TGCAGTGCTCCAAGCGAGTCCCAAAACATTCAGTACTTC.

This chain uses TRBV5-1 with TRBJ2-1, with 8 bases fitting TRBD2. This CDR3 comprises 19 residues. V lost 2 bases, J lost 4 bases, and 17 bases stayed unmatched. Germline values: CDR1 SGHRS, CDR2 YFSETQ. The DNA for the CDR3 is TGCGCCAGCAGCTTCGCGCCTGGACGGGAGGGAGCCCTTTACAATGAGCAGTTCTTC. Amino acid sequence: CASSFAPGREGALYNEQFF.

This clonotype was observed at least ten times. The chain has TRBV7-9 and TRBJ1-1; possible D gene TRBD1, 5 bases. The germline V and J ends were trimmed by 1 base and 0 bases, with 6 bases remaining between them. CDR1 is SEHNR, CDR2 FQNEAQ, per germline (reference sequence). The CDR3 contains 14 residues. CDR3 sequence reads: CASSLDRLNTEAFF. DNA of the CDR3: TGTGCCAGCAGCTTAGACAGGCTGAACACTGAAGCTTTCTTT.

This clonotype was picked up a small number of times. The chain uses TRBV7-3 and TRBJ2-7, with 9 bases lining up with TRBD2. CDR1 is SGHTA and CDR2 is FQGTGA in the germline V gene. V lost 2 bases, J lost 6 bases, and 8 bases stayed unmatched. The CDR3 extends over 15 amino acids. CDR3 in DNA: TGTGCCAGCAGCTTATTAGCGGGAGAGGCAGGCGAGCAGTACTTC. Amino acids: CASSLLAGEAGEQYF.

CDR3 sequence (DNA): TGCGCCAGCAGCCAAGGCAGGGGGCGCCCCTACGAGCAGTACTTC. Translated: CASSQGRGRPYEQYF. The rearrangement links TRBV4-1 to TRBJ2-7, with 8 bases aligning to TRBD1. The CDR3 totals 15 residues. Losses at the gene ends were 1 base for V and 2 bases for J; bases not matched to a gene: 4. The germline V gene has CDR1 MGHRA and CDR2 YSYEKL.

V usage is TRBV30 and J usage is TRBJ1-4; a possible D gene is TRBD1 (5 bases). Looked up from germline, CDR1 is GTSNPN and CDR2 is SVGIG (reference sequence). V was shortened by 0 bases and J by 7 bases, with 9 bases between the two germline ends. CDR3 length: 13 amino acids. CDR3 coding DNA: TGTGCCTGGAGTGTAAACGGGGGTGAAAAACTGTTTTTT. This gives the protein CAWSVNGGEKLFF.

This clonotype was observed many times. The J gene is TRBJ2-5, the V gene TRBV15; perhaps TRBD1 as D (5 bases). This CDR3 is 13 amino acids long. Per the germline V gene, CDR1 is LNHNV and CDR2 is YYDKDF (reference sequence). Trimming took off 0 bases at V and 4 bases at J, with 6 bases between the two ends. CDR3 sequence reads: CATSRDQGETQYF. CDR3 coding DNA: TGTGCCACCAGCAGAGATCAGGGAGAGACCCAGTACTTC. Using reference TRBV15 and TRBJ2-5 for the parts outside the CDR3, the full variable domain is DAMVIQNPRYQVTQFGKPVTLSCSQTLNHNVMYWYQQKSSQAPKLLFHYYDKDFNNEADTPDNFQSRRPNTSFCFLDIRSPGLGDTAMYLCATSRDQGETQYFGPGTRLLVL.

J is TRBJ1-2 and V is TRBV29-1, with 9 bases aligning to TRBD1. This CDR3 region has 13 residues. The ends lost 1 base at V and 8 bases at J; junction bases unmatched: 5. Germline assignment: CDR1 SQVTM and CDR2 ANQGSEA. The CDR3 here is CSVEGDRVEGYTF. In DNA, the CDR3 is TGCAGCGTTGAAGGGGACAGGGTCGAAGGCTACACCTTC.